One and the same sample provided the 22 T cell receptor beta chains below, sequenced in a study of tumor-infiltrating lymphocytes in oesophageal squamous cell carcinoma (dated by TCRdb to the mid-2010s). Libraries came from PCR. TCRdb names Illumina HiSeq 2000 as the instrument used. Starting from the raw public reads, TCRdb applied fastp trimming at Q25, assembled clones with MiXCR and retained in-frame beta chains. All rows with the same CDR3 protein become a single entry with the most common DNA and genes. This sample is represented by around 12,000 distinct CDR3 sequences; 50% to 65% of them were singletons. The ten biggest clones cover approximately 32% of the sample. Sequencing was carried out using esophageal tumor tissue. These receptors were obtained from a female donor with esophageal squamous cell carcinoma.

The count of this clonotype is one. The chain joins TRBV7-4 to TRBJ2-7; no reliable D call. Germline V gives CDR1 SGHVT, CDR2 SQSDAQ. V shed 5 bases and J shed 2 bases, with 13 bases lying between them. The CDR3 has 14 residues. CDR3 in amino acids: CASSLSGSTYEQYF. In DNA form, the CDR3 reads TGTGCCAGCAGCCTATCCGGTTCCACCTACGAGCAGTACTTC.

This chain uses TRBV6-1 with TRBJ2-7, with D perhaps matching TRBD1 or TRBD2 (6 bases each). The J call is uncertain, as TRBJ2-1 better fits the DNA end. CDR1 is MNHNS and CDR2 is SASEGT in the germline V gene. This CDR3 region has 14 residues. CDR3 coding DNA: TGTGCCAGCAGTGAAGAGGGGGAGGCCTACGAGCAGTTCTTC. Residues: CASSEEGEAYEQFF.

The V and J genes are TRBV28 and TRBJ2-5, with 10 nucleotides matching TRBD1. The last part of the DNA fits TRBJ2-1 better; the J call may be wrong. The CDR3 consists of 17 residues. The germline CDR1 and CDR2 sequences are MDHEN and SYDVKM. The CDR3 protein is CASSSINRDRGRYEQFF. In DNA form, the CDR3 reads TGTGCCAGCAGTTCCATAAACCGGGACAGGGGAAGGTATGAGCAGTTCTTC.

Note on this clonotype: The CDR3 does not end in the conserved phenylalanine or tryptophan, so this is likely a read error. No DNA is shown, since the ends of the CDR3 on it are uncertain; the CDR3 is the one TCRdb lists. The rearrangement links TRBV7-9 to TRBJ2-6; the D segment call TRBD1 is taken from the table without a DNA check. Looked up from germline, CDR1 is SEHNR and CDR2 is FQNEAQ (reference sequence). The CDR3 totals 17 residues, both ends included. CDR3 sequence reads: CASSLQGGQYNEQFFGA.

V gene TRBV7-2 combines with J gene TRBJ2-7; D not certain. Looked up from germline, CDR1 is SGHTA and CDR2 is FQGNSA. The ends were cut back, 2 bases at V and 3 bases at J, with 2 bases in the middle. This CDR3 has 11 residues. This chain's CDR3 is CASSLSYEQYF. DNA for the CDR3: TGTGCCAGCAGCTTAAGCTACGAGCAGTACTTC.

The J gene is TRBJ2-7, the V gene TRBV7-6; 8 bases fit TRBD1. Losses at the gene ends were 5 bases for V and 0 bases for J; bases not matched to a gene: 9. The CDR3 extends over 16 amino acids. Germline V gene lookup returns CDR1 SGHVS and CDR2 FNYEAQ. This CDR3 is CASSLRTGPYSYEQYF. CDR3 in DNA: TGTGCCAGCAGCCTCCGGACAGGGCCTTACTCCTACGAGCAGTACTTC. The variable domain in full, completed from reference TRBV7-6 and TRBJ2-7, reads GAGVSQSPRYKVTKRGQDVALRCDPISGHVSLYWYRQALGQGPEFLTYFNYEAQQDKSGLPNDRFSAERPEGSISTLTIQRTEQRDSAMYRCASSLRTGPYSYEQYFGPGTRLTVT.

The chain combines TRBV7-3 with TRBJ2-3; D is undetermined. The germline V gene encodes CDR1 SGHTA and CDR2 FQGTGA. CDR3 size: 16 residues. The ends were cut back, 0 bases at V and 0 bases at J, with 10 bases in the middle. DNA of the CDR3: TGTGCCAGCAGCTTAACCAGCCTCAGGAGCACAGATACGCAGTATTTT. This sequence encodes CASSLTSLRSTDTQYF.

The chain uses TRBV7-2 and TRBJ2-7; D remains ambiguous. CDR3 size: 12 residues. Germline V gene sequence: CDR1 SGHTA, CDR2 FQGNSA. The ends were cut back, 1 base at V and 7 bases at J, with 8 bases in the middle. CDR3 nucleotide sequence: TGTGCCAGCAGCTTAGGAGTTGTTGAGCAGTACTTC. Residues: CASSLGVVEQYF. The variable domain in full, with the rest retrieved from reference TRBV7-2 and TRBJ2-7, is GAGVSQSPSNKVTEKGKDVELRCDPISGHTALYWYRQSLGQGLEFLIYFQGNSAPDKSGLPSDRFSAERTGGSVSTLTIQRTQQEDSAVYLCASSLGVVEQYFGPGTRLTVT.

This clonotype was seen once. The chain combines TRBV7-6 with TRBJ2-1; D gene unclear. V was cut by 7 bases and J by 0 bases, with 19 bases left in between. This CDR3 has 17 residues. CDR1 SGHVS and CDR2 FNYEAQ come from the germline V gene. In DNA, the CDR3 is TGTGCCAGCACCTCCTCCGGAGTGGGCGCCTCCTACAATGAGCAGTTCTTC. Residues: CASTSSGVGASYNEQFF.

The chain uses TRBV4-1 and TRBJ2-7; TRBD1 is a possible D gene (6 bases). Judging by the DNA end, TRBJ2-1 fits better; the J call may be wrong. The CDR3 runs 17 residues. Germline V lookup: CDR1 MGHRA, CDR2 YSYEKL. CDR3 region: CASSQDWDKSSYNEQFF. The CDR3 nucleotides read TGCGCCAGCAGCCAAGATTGGGACAAGAGCTCCTACAATGAGCAGTTCTTC.

By proportion, this clonotype is medium-sized. The chain employs TRBV7-9 and TRBJ2-7; 7 bases match TRBD1. Trimming took 4 bases from V and 2 from J; bases not matched to a gene: 2. The CDR3 contains 13 residues. Germline CDR1 reads SEHNR; CDR2 reads FQNEAQ (reference sequence). CDR3 sequence: CASSWTGPYEQYF. CDR3 nucleotide sequence: TGTGCCAGCAGCTGGACAGGTCCCTACGAGCAGTACTTC.

Note on this clonotype: Given the absence of the conserved phenylalanine or tryptophan at the CDR3 end, a read error is likely. The DNA is left out, because the CDR3 cannot be placed on it with certainty; the CDR3 is given as TCRdb lists it. V is TRBV7-2 and J is TRBJ2-3; TRBD1 is the table's D call and was not checked against the DNA. Germline loops: CDR1 SGHTA, CDR2 FQGNSA. A total of 16 residues make up the CDR3, ends included. CDR3 protein: CASSTTGRDSPLHFGP.

The chain combines TRBV7-6 with TRBJ2-7; D is undetermined. V dropped 2 bases and J dropped 3 bases, with 8 bases sitting between them. The CDR3 is made up of 13 amino acids. Looked up from germline, CDR1 is SGHVS and CDR2 is FNYEAQ. The CDR3 reads CASSLRTDYEQYF. The CDR3 DNA is TGTGCCAGCAGCTTAAGGACGGACTACGAGCAGTACTTC.

The chain uses TRBV7-2 and TRBJ2-1; 11 nucleotides match TRBD2. The end of the DNA fits TRBJ2-7 better, so the J call may be wrong. This CDR3 has 15 amino acids. Germline CDR1 reads SGHTA; CDR2 reads FQGNSA. The CDR3 DNA is TGTGCCAGCAGCTTAGCTCTAGCGGGGGGTTACGAGCAGTACTTC. It codes for CASSLALAGGYEQYF.

This clonotype has ten or more counts. J is TRBJ1-1 and V is TRBV28; TRBD1 matches 8 bases. Trimming took 5 bases from V and 5 from J; bases not matched to a gene: 7. Looked up from germline, CDR1 is MDHEN and CDR2 is SYDVKM. The CDR3 length is 14 residues. The CDR3 bases are TGTGCCAGCAGTCCCGGACAGGGAGGGACTGAAGCTTTCTTT. This translates into CASSPGQGGTEAFF.

The gene calls are TRBV7-2 and TRBJ2-3; weak D call: TRBD2 (6 bases). The assigned J gene may be wrong: the sequence end matches TRBJ2-7 better. The CDR3 contains 18 residues. The V gene's germline CDR1 is SGHTA and CDR2 FQGNSA. In DNA form, the CDR3 reads TGTGCCAGCAGCTTGTGGGGGGTGGGGGATGGCGGATACAATGAGCAGTACTTC. It translates to CASSLWGVGDGGYNEQYF.

This sequence joins TRBV6-6 and TRBJ2-7; TRBD1 might be the D (6 bases). Trimming removed 0 bases from V and 3 bases from J, with 12 bases in between. Germline lookup yields CDR1 MNHNY and CDR2 SVGAGI (reference sequence). CDR3 length: 15 amino acids. The CDR3 spells CASSYSPDRVYEQYF. DNA of the CDR3: TGTGCCAGCAGTTACTCTCCGGACAGAGTCTACGAGCAGTACTTC.

This clonotype was picked up a small number of times. This sequence joins TRBV7-2 and TRBJ2-3; D perhaps matches TRBD2 (6 bases). V was clipped by 5 bases and J by 3 bases, with 18 bases between them. The CDR3 has 16 amino acids. The V gene's germline CDR1 is SGHTA and CDR2 FQGNSA. CDR3 nucleotides: TGTGCCAGCAGCCCAAGAAGAGCGGGTGTTACAGATACGCAGTATTTT. Translating gives CASSPRRAGVTDTQYF.

This chain's CDR3 is CASSYSRTGGRDTQYF. The CDR3 DNA follows: TGTGCCAGCAGTTACTCGAGGACAGGAGGGAGGGATACGCAGTATTTT. The chain joins TRBV6-6 to TRBJ2-3, with a weak D call TRBD1 (7 bases). This CDR3 region has 16 residues. Trimming took 0 bases from V and 6 from J, leaving 16 bases between them. Germline loops: CDR1 MNHNY, CDR2 SVGAGI (reference sequence).

The gene calls are TRBV6-1 and TRBJ2-5; TRBD1 might be the D (5 bases). The V gene's germline CDR1 is MNHNS and CDR2 SASEGT. V dropped 4 bases and J dropped 2 bases, with 8 bases sitting between them. The CDR3 is 13 residues long. The CDR3 DNA reads TGTGCCAGCAGTGGGGGCCCGCAAGAGACCCAGTACTTC. As protein: CASSGGPQETQYF.

The chain joins TRBV6-1 to TRBJ2-6; the D gene could be TRBD1 or TRBD2 (5 bases each). Gene TRBJ2-7 matches the end of the DNA better, so the J call may be wrong. Germline loops: CDR1 MNHNS, CDR2 SASEGT. There are 17 residues in the CDR3. The CDR3 loop reads CASSYTAGTHSYNEQYF. In DNA, the CDR3 is TGTGCCAGCAGTTACACCGCCGGGACCCACTCCTACAATGAGCAGTACTTC.

This chain connects TRBV7-4 to TRBJ2-7; 8 nucleotides align to TRBD1. Gene TRBJ1-2 matches the end of the DNA better, so the J call may be wrong. This CDR3 comprises 14 residues. Germline V lookup: CDR1 SGHVT, CDR2 SQSDAQ. CDR3 region: CASSVQGADYGYTF. The CDR3 region has the DNA TGTGCCAGCAGCGTTCAGGGGGCGGACTATGGCTACACCTTC.